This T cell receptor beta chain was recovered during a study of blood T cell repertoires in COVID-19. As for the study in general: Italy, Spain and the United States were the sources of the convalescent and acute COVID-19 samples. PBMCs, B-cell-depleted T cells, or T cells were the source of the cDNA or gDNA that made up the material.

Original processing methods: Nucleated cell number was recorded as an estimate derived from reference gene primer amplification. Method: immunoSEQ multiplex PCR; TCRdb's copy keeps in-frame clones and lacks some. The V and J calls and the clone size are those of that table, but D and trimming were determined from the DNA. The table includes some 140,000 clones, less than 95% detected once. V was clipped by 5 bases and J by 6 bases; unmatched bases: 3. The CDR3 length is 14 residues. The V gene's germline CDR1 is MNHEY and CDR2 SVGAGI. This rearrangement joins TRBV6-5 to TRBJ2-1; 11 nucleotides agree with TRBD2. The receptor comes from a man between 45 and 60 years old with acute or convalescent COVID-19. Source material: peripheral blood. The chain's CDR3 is CASSNSGGANEQFF. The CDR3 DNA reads TGTGCCAGCAGTAATAGCGGGGGGGCCAATGAGCAGTTCTTC.